This record covers a single TCR beta chain. Its antigen is still unknown. No base qualities exist here, and no much larger clone lies one base off it. This specimen belongs to a study of shared clonotypes between healthy human individuals (dated by TCRdb to 2020 to 2022). As for the study more broadly: Two women and a few men aged 18 to 49 years were included in the cohort. Libraries were prepared and TCR repertoires were sequenced by different laboratories using diverse techniques, in order to increase sequencing depth and limit assay-specific biases. Between about 0.9 and 10 billion PBMCs per donor were obtained by leukapheresis. To estimate repertoire size and how much clonotypes are shared between individuals, the study performed deep sequencing of blood TCR repertoires from a handful of healthy adults. Per donor, three plates each were used for CD4 naive and CD4 memory, two for CD8 naive, and one for CD8 memory.

The donors were healthy, HIV-negative adults who had no recently reported acute infections or vaccinations. Every donor was a Caucasian adult living in Nashville, Tennessee, USA. CD4+ T cells were enriched through magnetic negative selection, after which naive cells were positively selected on CD45RA and the remaining negative fraction served as the memory subset. After blood collection by leukapheresis, PBMCs were isolated using Ficoll-Histopaque density gradient centrifugation and then cryopreserved in the vapor phase of liquid nitrogen. Analytical flow cytometry was used to check the purity and quantity of every magnetically sorted T cell population. Genomic DNA was isolated from each sorted fraction and quantified by UV absorbance on a Nanodrop 2000c. Using the deep immunoSEQ assay, multiplex PCR amplified TCR CDR3 regions from genomic DNA. Extracted genomic DNA from each cell subset was spread evenly across all wells of several immunoSEQ 96-well plates, with each plate serving as a replicate. For sorted subsets, approximately 190 ng of genomic DNA, equivalent to about 30,000 T cell genomes, went into each replicate PCR. Purified libraries were measured with a Qubit 3.0 fluorometer, size-checked on a Bioanalyzer 2100, and measured again with the KAPA Library Quantification kit. A separate single-read 150-cycle Illumina NextSeq 550 flow cell was used to sequence each immunoSEQ 96-well plate. Per the original workflow: Because only junctional sequences without quality scores were contained in the immunoSEQ output, filtering matching that applied to full-length reads could not be performed. Sequences were annotated with PyIR, a Python wrapper for IgBLAST v1.9, and V/J genes and CDR3 were assigned using IMGT germline references. Any read was removed if the V/J assignment was weak (E-value above 1e-6), the CDR3 was missing, or the read contained stop codons, out-of-frame junctions, or ambiguous translated residues. V3J clonotypes were defined as sequences sharing the same inferred V gene, J gene, and CDR3 amino acid sequence. Percentage overlap between repertoires was calculated by dividing the number of shared unique clonotypes by the size of the smaller repertoire. Three approaches were used to assess repertoire richness: RTK rarefaction, the Chao1 estimator, and Recon v2.1 estimates of unobserved clonotypes. For all TCRbeta clonotypes obtained by the gDNA method from a few donors, generation probabilities were computed with OLGA. In TCRdb, the immuneACCESS table is reduced to in-frame sequences with V and J assigned. These tables do not hold every clone; where another copy was compared, an unresolved V gene accounts for under half, and the others remain unexplained. V and J calls and clone size come straight from that table; D and trimming were deduced from the DNA. Across this sample there are about 1.5 million clones, with around 97% seen only once. The leading ten clones occupy approximately 1% of the sample.

Study-level results and caveats: Naive subsets generally had larger estimated clonotype richness than memory subsets. Even with the large sequencing depth, rarefaction of the sorted-subset datasets indicated that sequencing was incomplete. Sampling was restricted to blood, and TCR repertoires in tissues likely differ from the TCR repertoires found in blood. Pairwise subsampling led to the expectation that sequencing depth would affect the degree of clonotype sharing among donors. The genetic and exposure-history diversity represented was limited by the small number of donors. Higher generation probabilities were observed for clonotypes shared by all four sorted-subset donors than for non-shared clonotypes. Across a few donors, approximately 5% of naive CD4, over 3% of naive CD8, 2.3% of memory CD4, and under 0.45% of memory CD8 clonotypes were shared.

V lost 6 bases and J lost 0 bases; the stretch between them is 18 bases long. The CDR3 has 17 amino acids, counting the end cysteine and phenylalanine. Kept here is only the CDR3 DNA, which spans 51 bases and is read in frame from base 1. The germline V gene gives CDR1 as SNHLY and CDR2 as FYNNEI. The TCR originated in a man aged 25-45 years in good health. Sequenced: naive CD4+ T cells sorted from blood. The cell subset or site tag for this specimen amounts to: CD45RA+ positively selected. This chain is built from TRBV2 and TRBJ2-4, with no confident D gene call. The DNA reads as follows: TGTGCCAGCAGAGCCCCGGATGGGCGGCTAGCCAAAAACATTCAGTACTTC. This sequence encodes CASRAPDGRLAKNIQYF.